Sequencing of this TCR beta chain was carried out in a study of OX40 agonist ivuxolimab in advanced cancers. Study-wide background: Ivuxolimab is an agonistic anti-OX40 (CD134) antibody, and patients were treated with it. Participants could have had prior anti-PD-1, anti-PD-L1 or anti-CTLA-4 therapy, and roughly 40% had some.

The germline CDR1 and CDR2 sequences are SGDLS and YYNGEE. With 3 bases removed from V and 2 bases from J, the gap between germline ends came to 12 bases. The CDR3 runs 15 residues. TCRdb's table, derived via immunoSEQ multiplex PCR, lists solely in-frame clones and lacks some. The sample has some 90,000 clones, roughly 93% seen once. The receptor was isolated from an adult with an advanced solid tumor such as melanoma, head and neck, liver or kidney cancer. This sequence joins TRBV9 and TRBJ2-1; D unresolved. The sample was CD4+ or CD8+ T cells sorted from blood, taken in a trial of the OX40 agonist ivuxolimab. The CDR3 region has the DNA TGTGCCAGCAGCGCCTACCCCGCCCCCTACAATGAGCAGTTCTTC. It translates to CASSAYPAPYNEQFF. The complete variable domain, with remaining parts taken from reference TRBV9 and TRBJ2-1, reads DSGVTQTPKHLITATGQRVTLRCSPRSGDLSVYWYQQSLDQGLQFLIQYYNGEERAKGNILERFSAQQFPDLHSELNLSSLELGDSALYFCASSAYPAPYNEQFFGPGTRLTVL.